The 3 T cell receptor beta chains reported below all come from one sample, sequenced in a study of CD8 T cells in Susac syndrome. Random hexamers primed reverse transcription of roughly 0.45 to 1 ug RNA. TCRdb recomputed calls from the immunoSEQ multiplex PCR reads with MiXCR, one row per CDR3 protein. The table lists about 400,000 distinct CDR3 sequences, more than 80% of them singletons, with about 0.1% in the top ten. Material for sequencing was CD8+ T cells from PBMCs. The receptor source for this set is a human donor with multiple sclerosis.

The gene calls are TRBV4-1 and TRBJ1-1; D possibly corresponds to TRBD1 (5 bases). CDR3 length equals 16 residues. In germline, CDR1 is MGHRA, CDR2 YSYEKL. Trimming stripped 0 bases from V and 1 base from J, with 12 bases between. The CDR3 DNA sequence: TGCGCCAGCAGCCAAGATGAGGAGGGGCCGAACACTGAAGCTTTCTTT. It yields the protein CASSQDEEGPNTEAFF.

The chain couples TRBV2 to TRBJ2-1; D is perhaps TRBD1 (5 bases). Per the germline V gene, CDR1 is SNHLY and CDR2 is FYNNEI. The CDR3 totals 14 residues. The germline V and J ends were trimmed by 8 bases and 3 bases, with 14 bases remaining between them. CDR3 residues: CASCLDRFYNEQFF. The CDR3, as DNA: TGTGCCAGCTGTCTCGACAGATTCTACAATGAGCAGTTCTTC.

This chain links TRBV5-1 with TRBJ2-1; 8 bases agree with TRBD2. Germline lookup yields CDR1 SGHRS and CDR2 YFSETQ. V trimming: 3 bases; J trimming: 8 bases; junction bases outside the gene matches: 25. The CDR3 length is 20 residues. The CDR3 sequence: CASSSVPEIAGSNGLDEQFF. CDR3 sequence (DNA): TGCGCCAGCAGCTCCGTACCCGAAATAGCGGGGTCAAATGGTCTGGATGAGCAGTTCTTC.